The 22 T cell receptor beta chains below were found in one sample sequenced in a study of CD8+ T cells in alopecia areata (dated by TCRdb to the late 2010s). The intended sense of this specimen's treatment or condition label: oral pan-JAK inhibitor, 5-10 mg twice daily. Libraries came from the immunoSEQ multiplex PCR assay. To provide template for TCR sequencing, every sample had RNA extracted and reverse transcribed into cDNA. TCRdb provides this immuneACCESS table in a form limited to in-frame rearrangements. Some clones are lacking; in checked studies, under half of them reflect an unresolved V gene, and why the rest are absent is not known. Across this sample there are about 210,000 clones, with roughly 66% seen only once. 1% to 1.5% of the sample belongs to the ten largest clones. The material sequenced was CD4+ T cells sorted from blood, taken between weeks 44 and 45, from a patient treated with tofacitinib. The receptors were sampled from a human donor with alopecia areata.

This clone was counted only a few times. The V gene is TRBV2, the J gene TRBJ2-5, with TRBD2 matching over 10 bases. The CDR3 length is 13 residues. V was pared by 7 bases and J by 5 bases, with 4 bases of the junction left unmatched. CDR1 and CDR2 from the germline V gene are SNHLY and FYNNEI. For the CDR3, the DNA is TGTGCCAGCATGAAGACTAGCGGGGAGACCCAGTACTTC. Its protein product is CASMKTSGETQYF. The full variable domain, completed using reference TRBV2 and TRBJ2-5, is EPEVTQTPSHQVTQMGQEVILRCVPISNHLYFYWYRQILGQKVEFLVSFYNNEISEKSEIFDDQFSVERPDGSNFTLKIRSTKLEDSAMYFCASMKTSGETQYFGPGTRLLVL.

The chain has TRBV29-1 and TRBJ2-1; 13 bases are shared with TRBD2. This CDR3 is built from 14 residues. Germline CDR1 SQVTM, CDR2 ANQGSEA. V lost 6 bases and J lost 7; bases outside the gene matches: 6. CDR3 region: CSVTGTSGVNEQFF. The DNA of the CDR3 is TGCAGCGTAACCGGGACTAGCGGGGTTAATGAGCAGTTCTTC.

The CDR3 reads CASSLSRTESRDTEAFF. DNA of the CDR3: TGTGCCAGCAGCTTGTCCCGGACGGAAAGCAGGGACACTGAAGCTTTCTTT. This rearrangement joins TRBV5-6 to TRBJ1-1; D is possibly TRBD1 (5 bases). The CDR3 is made up of 17 amino acids. Germline CDR1 is SGHDT and CDR2 is YYEEEE. Trimming cost V 1 base and J 3 bases, with 19 bases left between them.

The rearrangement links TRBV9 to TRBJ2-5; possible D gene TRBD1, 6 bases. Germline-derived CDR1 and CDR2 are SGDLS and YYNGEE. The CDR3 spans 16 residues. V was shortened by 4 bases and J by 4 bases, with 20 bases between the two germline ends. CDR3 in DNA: TGTGCCAGCAGCCCTACGACAGGCCGTGAGTCAGAGACCCAGTACTTC. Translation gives CASSPTTGRESETQYF. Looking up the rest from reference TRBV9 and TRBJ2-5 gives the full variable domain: DSGVTQTPKHLITATGQRVTLRCSPRSGDLSVYWYQQSLDQGLQFLIQYYNGEERAKGNILERFSAQQFPDLHSELNLSSLELGDSALYFCASSPTTGRESETQYFGPGTRLLVL.

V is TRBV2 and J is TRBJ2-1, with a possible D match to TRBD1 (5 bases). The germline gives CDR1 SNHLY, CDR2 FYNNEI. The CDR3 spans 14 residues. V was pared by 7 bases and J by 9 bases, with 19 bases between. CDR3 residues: CASTARFGRGEQFF. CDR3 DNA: TGTGCCAGCACCGCGCGGTTTGGTAGGGGTGAGCAGTTCTTC.

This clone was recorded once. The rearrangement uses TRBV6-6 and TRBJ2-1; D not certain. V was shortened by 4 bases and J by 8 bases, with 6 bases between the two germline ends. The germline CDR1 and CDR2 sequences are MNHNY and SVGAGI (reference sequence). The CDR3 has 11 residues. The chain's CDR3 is CASSLEDEQFF. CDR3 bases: TGTGCCAGCAGTTTGGAAGATGAGCAGTTCTTC.

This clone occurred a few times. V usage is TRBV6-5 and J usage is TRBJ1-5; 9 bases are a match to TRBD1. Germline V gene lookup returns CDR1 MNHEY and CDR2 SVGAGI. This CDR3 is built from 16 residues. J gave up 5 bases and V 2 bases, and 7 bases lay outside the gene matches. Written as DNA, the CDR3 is TGTGCCAGCAGTTACGGAACAGGGGGCCGCGATCAGCCCCAGCATTTT. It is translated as CASSYGTGGRDQPQHF.

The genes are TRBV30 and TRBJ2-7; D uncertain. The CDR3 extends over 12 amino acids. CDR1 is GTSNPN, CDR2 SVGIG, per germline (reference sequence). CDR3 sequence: CAVRGYSYEQYF. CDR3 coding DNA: TGTGCTGTCAGAGGATACTCCTACGAGCAGTACTTC.

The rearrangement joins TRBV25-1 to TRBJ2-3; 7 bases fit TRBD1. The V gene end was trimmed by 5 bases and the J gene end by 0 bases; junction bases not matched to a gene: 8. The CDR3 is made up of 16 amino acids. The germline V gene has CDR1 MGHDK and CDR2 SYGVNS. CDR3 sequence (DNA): TGTGCCAGCAGTCAAAGACAGGGTATCAGCACAGATACGCAGTATTTT. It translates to CASSQRQGISTDTQYF.

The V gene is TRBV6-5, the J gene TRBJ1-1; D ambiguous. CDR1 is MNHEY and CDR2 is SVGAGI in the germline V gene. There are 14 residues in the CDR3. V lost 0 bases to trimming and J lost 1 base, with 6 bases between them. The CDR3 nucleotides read TGTGCCAGCAGTTACTCCCCCCCGAACACTGAAGCTTTCTTT. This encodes CASSYSPPNTEAFF.

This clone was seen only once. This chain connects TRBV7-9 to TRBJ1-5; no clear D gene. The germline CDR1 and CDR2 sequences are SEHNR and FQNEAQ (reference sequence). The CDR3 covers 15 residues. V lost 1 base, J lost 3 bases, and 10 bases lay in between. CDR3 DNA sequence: TGTGCCAGCAGCTTAGGCTCAGGCCCCAATCAGCCCCAGCATTTT. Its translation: CASSLGSGPNQPQHF.

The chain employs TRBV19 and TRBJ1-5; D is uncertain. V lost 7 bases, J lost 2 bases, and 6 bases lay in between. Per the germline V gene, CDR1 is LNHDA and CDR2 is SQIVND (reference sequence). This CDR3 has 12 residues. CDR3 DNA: TGTGCCAGTAAAGGGCGCAATCAGCCCCAGCATTTT. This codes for CASKGRNQPQHF.

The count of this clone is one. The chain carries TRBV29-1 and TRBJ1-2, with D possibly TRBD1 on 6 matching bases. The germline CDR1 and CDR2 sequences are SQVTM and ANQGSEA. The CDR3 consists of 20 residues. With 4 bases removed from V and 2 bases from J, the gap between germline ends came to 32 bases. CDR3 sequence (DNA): TGCAGCGTTGTTTTGCGATTACAGGGCTCGTCTTCGGACTTAAACTATGGCTACACCTTC. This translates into CSVVLRLQGSSSDLNYGYTF. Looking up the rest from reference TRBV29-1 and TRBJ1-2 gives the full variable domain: SAVISQKPSRDICQRGTSLTIQCQVDSQVTMMFWYRQQPGQSLTLIATANQGSEATYESGFVIDKFPISRPNLTFSTLTVSNMSPEDSSIYLCSVVLRLQGSSSDLNYGYTFGSGTRLTVV.

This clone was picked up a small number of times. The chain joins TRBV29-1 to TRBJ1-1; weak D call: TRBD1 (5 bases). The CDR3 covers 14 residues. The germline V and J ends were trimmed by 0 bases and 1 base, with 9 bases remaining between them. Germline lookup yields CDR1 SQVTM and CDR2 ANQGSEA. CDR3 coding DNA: TGCAGCGTTGAAGAACTGGGGACGAACACTGAAGCTTTCTTT. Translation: CSVEELGTNTEAFF.

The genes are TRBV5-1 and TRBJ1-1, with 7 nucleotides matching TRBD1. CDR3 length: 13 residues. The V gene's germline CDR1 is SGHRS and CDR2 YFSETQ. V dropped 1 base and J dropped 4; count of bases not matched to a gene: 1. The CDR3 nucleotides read TGCGCCAGCAGCTTGACAGGGGCCACTGAAGCTTTCTTT. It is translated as CASSLTGATEAFF.

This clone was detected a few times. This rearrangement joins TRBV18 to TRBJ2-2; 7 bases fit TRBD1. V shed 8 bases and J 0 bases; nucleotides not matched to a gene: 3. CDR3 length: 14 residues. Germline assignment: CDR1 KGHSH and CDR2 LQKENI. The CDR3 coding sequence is TGTGCCAGCGTAGGGACAGCGAACACCGGGGAGCTGTTTTTT. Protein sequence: CASVGTANTGELFF.

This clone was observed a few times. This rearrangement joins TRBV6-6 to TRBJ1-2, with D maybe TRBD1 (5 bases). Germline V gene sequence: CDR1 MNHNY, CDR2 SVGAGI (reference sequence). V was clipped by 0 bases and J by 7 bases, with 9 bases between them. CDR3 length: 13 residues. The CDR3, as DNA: TGTGCCAGCAGTTACTCGACAGTGAGTGGCTACACCTTC. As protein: CASSYSTVSGYTF.

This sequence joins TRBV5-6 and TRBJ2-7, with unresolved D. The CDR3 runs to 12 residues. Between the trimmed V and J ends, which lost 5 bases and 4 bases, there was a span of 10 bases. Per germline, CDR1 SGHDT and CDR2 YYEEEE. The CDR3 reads CASSQRVYEQYF. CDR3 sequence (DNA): TGTGCCAGCAGTCAACGGGTGTACGAGCAGTACTTC.

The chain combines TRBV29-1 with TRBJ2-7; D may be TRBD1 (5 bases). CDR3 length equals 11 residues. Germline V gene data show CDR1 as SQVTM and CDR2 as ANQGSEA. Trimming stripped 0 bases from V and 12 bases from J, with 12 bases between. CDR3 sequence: CSVEEADSWYF. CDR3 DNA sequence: TGCAGCGTTGAAGAAGCTGACAGTTGGTACTTC.

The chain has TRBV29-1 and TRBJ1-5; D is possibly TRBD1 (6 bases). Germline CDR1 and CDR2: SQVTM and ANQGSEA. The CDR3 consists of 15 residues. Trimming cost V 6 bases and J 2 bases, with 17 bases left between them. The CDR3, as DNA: TGCAGCGTCGCTGACGGGGGCCTGGGCAATCAGCCCCAGCATTTT. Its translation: CSVADGGLGNQPQHF.

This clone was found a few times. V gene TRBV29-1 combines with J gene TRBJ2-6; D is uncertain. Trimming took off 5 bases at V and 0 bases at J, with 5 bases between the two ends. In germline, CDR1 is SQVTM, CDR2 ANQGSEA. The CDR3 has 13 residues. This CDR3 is CSVSLSGANVLTF. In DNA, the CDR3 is TGCAGCGTTAGCCTCTCTGGGGCCAACGTCCTGACTTTC.

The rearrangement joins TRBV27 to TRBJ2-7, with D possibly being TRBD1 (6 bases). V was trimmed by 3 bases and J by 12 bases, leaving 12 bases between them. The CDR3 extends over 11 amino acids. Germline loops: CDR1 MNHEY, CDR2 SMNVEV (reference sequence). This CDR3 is CASSFRDISYF. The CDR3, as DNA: TGTGCCAGCAGTTTCAGGGACATATCGTACTTC.